This T cell receptor (beta chain) was sequenced during a study of cytomegalovirus exposure and HLA in healthy donors. Study at large: Caucasian-associated ancestry cluster membership applied to 75% to 85% of around 400 genotyped donors.

The CDR3 totals 15 residues. Trimming stripped 1 base from V and 6 bases from J, with 13 bases between. Germline V CDR1 and CDR2: MNHEY, SVGAGI. 60 Vbeta and 13 Jbeta primers were used in PCR. The repertoire was sequenced with immunoSEQ multiplex PCR; TCRdb's copy has only in-frame clones and lacks some. The data hold 190,000 or so clones, with over 80% observed a single time. The chain links TRBV6-5 to TRBJ2-1; D is undetermined. This sequence was found in a man aged 50 to 60 in good health and CMV-seronegative. Sequenced input: PBMCs. CDR3 region: CASSYLSLEINEQFF. In DNA form, the CDR3 reads TGTGCCAGCAGTTACTTGTCCTTGGAGATCAATGAGCAGTTCTTC.